Each of the 8 T cell receptor beta chains below was sequenced from the same sample in a study of T cell responses to AZD1222 COVID-19 vaccine. Sequenced by immunoSEQ multiplex PCR; TCRdb stores in-frame clones only, minus some. The table records 120,000 to 150,000 clones, approximately 90% of them present only once. The input for sequencing was peripheral blood, taken 28 days after the second AZD1222 dose. The receptors originated from an adult who received the AZD1222 COVID-19 vaccine.

J is TRBJ2-7 and V is TRBV3-1 (or the pseudogene TRBV3-2), with a possible D match to TRBD1 (6 bases). This CDR3 region has 15 residues. V lost 5 bases, J lost 8 bases, and 22 bases lay in between. The germline gives CDR1 LGHDT, CDR2 YNNKEL (reference sequence). CDR3 amino acids: CASSFRPDSTVQQYF. The CDR3, as DNA: TGTGCCAGCAGCTTCAGGCCGGACAGTACAGTCCAGCAGTACTTC.

This chain joins TRBV21-1 and TRBJ1-1. TRBV21-1 is designated a pseudogene. The CDR3 extends over 14 amino acids. CDR3 amino acids: CASSPWEGASEAFF. In DNA form, the CDR3 reads TGTGCCAGCAGCCCATGGGAGGGGGCGTCTGAAGCTTTCTTT.

The rearrangement uses TRBV5-1 and TRBJ1-2; possibly TRBD1 for D (5 bases). Germline V CDR1 and CDR2: SGHRS, YFSETQ. The CDR3 length is 13 residues. The V gene lost 4 bases and the J gene lost 4 bases, with 11 bases spanning the gap. The CDR3 coding sequence is TGCGCCAGCAGCCGAGGGGAGGCCTATGGCTACACCTTC. Protein product: CASSRGEAYGYTF.

The chain combines TRBV11-2 with TRBJ1-2; no firm D call. The CDR3 is 17 residues long. The germline V and J ends were trimmed by 6 bases and 3 bases, with 23 bases remaining between them. Germline values: CDR1 SGHAT, CDR2 FQNNGV. The chain's CDR3 is CASSTNSGSLPHYGYTF. In DNA, the CDR3 is TGTGCCAGCAGTACTAATTCCGGGTCGCTCCCCCACTATGGCTACACCTTC.

The rearrangement links TRBV19 to TRBJ1-2, with 7 bases that match TRBD1. There are 16 residues in the CDR3. In germline, CDR1 is LNHDA, CDR2 SQIVND (reference sequence). Unmatched junction bases numbered 7, after V lost 3 bases and J lost 0 bases. Here the CDR3 DNA reads TGTGCCAGTAGTATTGGCCAGGGGGGACCTAACTATGGCTACACCTTC. Translating it yields CASSIGQGGPNYGYTF.

This clone showed up just once. The chain is built from TRBV19 and TRBJ2-2; D is tentatively TRBD1 or TRBD2 (7 bases each). The germline CDR1 and CDR2 sequences are LNHDA and SQIVND (reference sequence). The CDR3 covers 16 residues. V lost 9 bases and J lost 0, with 17 bases in between. CDR3 DNA sequence: TGTGCCAGCGGCAGGGGGGGCGGCTCGAACACCGGGGAGCTGTTTTTT. Translating it yields CASGRGGGSNTGELFF.

The chain links TRBV6-4 to TRBJ2-1; possibly TRBD1 for D (7 bases). V dropped 8 bases and J dropped 6 bases, with 20 bases sitting between them. Germline V lookup: CDR1 MRHNA, CDR2 SNTAGT. The CDR3 sequence is 15 residues long. The CDR3 here is CASAAAQGGFNEQFF. CDR3 DNA sequence: TGTGCCAGCGCCGCCGCCCAGGGGGGATTCAATGAGCAGTTCTTC.

V usage is TRBV19 and J usage is TRBJ2-5; 12 nucleotides agree with TRBD2. The CDR3 is 15 residues long. After removal of 4 bases from V and 5 bases from J, the junction contained 5 bases not matched to a gene. Looked up from germline, CDR1 is LNHDA and CDR2 is SQIVND (reference sequence). The CDR3 DNA reads TGTGCCAGTAGTACTAGCGGGGGGGCAGTCGAGACCCAGTACTTC. It encodes CASSTSGGAVETQYF.